A single sample is the source of the 20 T cell receptor beta chains below, sequenced in a study of a mutant IDH1 vaccine in newly diagnosed glioma. TCRdb keeps only in-frame clones here, not all; method: immunoSEQ multiplex PCR. The sample lists roughly 50,000 clones; roughly 80% were seen once. The time point here: baseline, week 1 (first vaccination visit). Regarding treatment: pre-vaccination baseline after standard-of-care therapy. The material was PBMCs, obtained from a glioma patient treated with radiotherapy, temozolomide or both. The source is a man in his late teens or twenties with glioma.

The chain uses TRBV6-1 and TRBJ1-2; D is unclear. V gave up 11 bases and J gave up 2 bases, with 18 bases separating them. The CDR3 loop spans 14 amino acids. The germline CDR1 and CDR2 sequences are MNHNS and SASEGT. Here the CDR3 reads CAGYGVGRNYGYTF. The DNA of the CDR3 is TGTGCCGGCTACGGGGTCGGACGGAACTATGGCTACACCTTC.

The rearrangement links TRBV5-1 to TRBJ1-2; 8 bases map to TRBD1. The trim removed 3 bases at V and 4 bases at J, leaving 8 bases unmatched. Per the germline V gene, CDR1 is SGHRS and CDR2 is YFSETQ. The CDR3 has 15 residues. Written as DNA, the CDR3 is TGCGCCAGCAGCTCCCAGGGGGCGGTGACCTATGGCTACACCTTC. It codes for CASSSQGAVTYGYTF.

The chain uses TRBV15 and TRBJ1-2; 11 nucleotides agree with TRBD1. V lost 6 bases, J lost 4 bases, and 4 bases stayed unmatched. The CDR3 has 14 amino acids. In germline, CDR1 is LNHNV, CDR2 YYDKDF (reference sequence). The CDR3 is CATRGQGAPYGYTF. CDR3 nucleotides: TGTGCCACCAGAGGACAGGGGGCTCCCTATGGCTACACCTTC.

The rearrangement joins TRBV7-8 to TRBJ1-1; D is possibly TRBD1 (6 bases). CDR3 length equals 13 residues. V was shortened by 5 bases and J by 1 base, with 8 bases between the two germline ends. The V gene's germline CDR1 is SGHVS and CDR2 FQNEAQ. The CDR3 is CASSQDRNTEAFF. CDR3 nucleotide sequence: TGTGCCAGCAGCCAGGACAGGAACACTGAAGCTTTCTTT.

This chain links TRBV15 with TRBJ2-5, with 10 positions matching TRBD2. Looked up from germline, CDR1 is LNHNV and CDR2 is YYDKDF (reference sequence). Trimming at V came to 5 bases and at J to 1 base, leaving 13 bases not matched to a gene. This CDR3 has 18 residues. CDR3 nucleotide sequence: TGTGCCACCAGCCCAGTTCTAGGGCTAGCGGGGGTCCAAGAGACCCAGTACTTC. Its protein is CATSPVLGLAGVQETQYF.

V is TRBV11-2 and J is TRBJ2-1; 8 positions match TRBD2. The germline V gene encodes CDR1 SGHAT and CDR2 FQNNGV. V lost 0 bases, J lost 7 bases, and 14 bases stayed unmatched. The CDR3 runs 18 residues. This CDR3 reads CASSLEGGAGALWNEQFF. Written as DNA, the CDR3 is TGTGCCAGCAGCTTAGAAGGAGGAGCGGGGGCCCTGTGGAATGAGCAGTTCTTC.

The chain couples TRBV30 to TRBJ1-1, with 7 bases matching TRBD1. J was trimmed by 1 base and V by 7 bases; bases with no gene match: 6. Germline V gives CDR1 GTSNPN, CDR2 SVGIG (reference sequence). This CDR3 contains 13 residues. The CDR3 is CASRTGPNTEAFF. The CDR3 DNA follows: TGTGCCTCGAGGACAGGCCCGAACACTGAAGCTTTCTTT.

This clone appeared a single time. Written as DNA, the CDR3 is TGCAGCGTTGAATTGGGCAGCTTGAACACTGAAGCTTTCTTT. Protein product: CSVELGSLNTEAFF. The chain employs TRBV29-1 and TRBJ1-1; D remains unclear. CDR1 SQVTM and CDR2 ANQGSEA come from the germline V gene. The V end was cut by 2 bases, the J end by 0 bases, with 10 bases between. This CDR3 comprises 14 residues.

The chain combines TRBV6-6 with TRBJ2-2; no clear D gene. The CDR3 consists of 14 residues. The ends were cut back, 5 bases at V and 6 bases at J, with 13 bases in the middle. CDR1 is MNHNY and CDR2 is SVGAGI in the germline V gene (reference sequence). The CDR3 DNA reads as TGTGCCAGCAGTAAAATCGCCGGGTCCGGGGAGCTGTTTTTT. Translation gives CASSKIAGSGELFF.

This sequence joins TRBV7-3 and TRBJ1-1, with 9 bases fitting TRBD1. The CDR3 is 15 amino acids. From germline, CDR1 is SGHTA and CDR2 FQGTGA. V lost 1 base to trimming and J lost 11 bases; unmatched junction nucleotides: 11. For the CDR3, the DNA is TGTGCCAGCAGCTTAATAAGGACAGGGGAGTTTGTGGCTTTCTTT. The encoded protein is CASSLIRTGEFVAFF.

The CDR3 here is CAWWGPRGYTF. The CDR3 nucleotides read TGTGCCTGGTGGGGACCGCGGGGCTACACCTTC. The chain recombines TRBV30 with TRBJ1-2; D might be TRBD1 (5 bases). The CDR3 is 11 residues long. Germline lookup yields CDR1 GTSNPN and CDR2 SVGIG (reference sequence). The ends were cut back, 5 bases at V and 8 bases at J, with 12 bases in the middle.

The gene calls are TRBV5-6 and TRBJ1-6; D gene ambiguous. Germline V gives CDR1 SGHDT, CDR2 YYEEEE. V lost 4 bases, J lost 10 bases, and 12 bases lay in between. The CDR3 consists of 13 residues. CDR3 nucleotides: TGTGCCAGCAGCGGCCCGCGTGAGTCACCCCTCCACTTT. Protein sequence: CASSGPRESPLHF.

The chain's CDR3 is CASSLRGVEQFF. CDR3 nucleotide sequence: TGTGCCAGCAGCTTACGGGGGGTTGAGCAGTTCTTC. V and J are TRBV7-9 and TRBJ2-1, with 7 bases identical to TRBD2. J gave up 9 bases and V 2 bases, and 1 base lay outside the gene matches. Per germline, CDR1 SEHNR and CDR2 FQNEAQ (reference sequence). The CDR3 totals 12 residues.

The chain carries TRBV7-2 and TRBJ1-1, with D unclear. Germline CDR1 SGHTA, CDR2 FQGNSA. CDR3 size: 13 residues. V lost 6 bases, J lost 0 bases, and 8 bases lay in between. DNA for the CDR3: TGTGCCAGCAGTCAGGCGGTGAACACTGAAGCTTTCTTT. This encodes CASSQAVNTEAFF.

The CDR3 coding sequence is TGTGCCAGCAGTTACTCCTTGGGCGAGTCCTACGAGCAGTACTTC. This codes for CASSYSLGESYEQYF. The rearrangement uses TRBV6-5 and TRBJ2-7; no reliable D call. There are 15 residues in the CDR3. V was shortened by 0 bases and J by 1 base, with 10 bases between the two germline ends. Germline V gene data show CDR1 as MNHEY and CDR2 as SVGAGI.

This clone was detected a few times. The rearrangement joins TRBV7-9 to TRBJ1-2; TRBD1 matches 7 bases. J gave up 1 base and V 5 bases, and 7 bases lay outside the gene matches. The CDR3 sequence is 15 residues long. Germline V gene data show CDR1 as SEHNR and CDR2 as FQNEAQ (reference sequence). The CDR3 here is CASSPQGGYNYGYTF. CDR3 sequence (DNA): TGTGCCAGCAGCCCCCAGGGGGGGTATAACTATGGCTACACCTTC.

V and J are TRBV5-6 and TRBJ1-1; TRBD1 might be the D (5 bases). The V gene's germline CDR1 is SGHDT and CDR2 YYEEEE. The CDR3 runs 18 residues. Trimming stripped 2 bases from V and 3 bases from J, with 23 bases between. In DNA, the CDR3 is TGTGCCAGCAGCTTTGAGGGGCCGGGAGAGCTGAAGTACACTGAAGCTTTCTTT. This sequence encodes CASSFEGPGELKYTEAFF.

The chain uses TRBV30 and TRBJ1-5, with TRBD1 as a possible D gene (6 bases). The CDR3 totals 14 residues. With 5 bases removed from V and 2 bases from J, the gap between germline ends came to 13 bases. Germline V gene data show CDR1 as GTSNPN and CDR2 as SVGIG (reference sequence). CDR3 loop: CAWVTKGGNQPQHF. The CDR3 coding sequence is TGTGCCTGGGTAACTAAGGGGGGCAATCAGCCCCAGCATTTT.

This chain links TRBV5-1 with TRBJ1-1; D is unclear. CDR1 is SGHRS, CDR2 YFSETQ, per germline. The CDR3 runs to 13 residues. V lost 1 base and J 4 bases, leaving 8 bases between the germline ends. The CDR3 loop reads CASSLTVTTEAFF. Written as DNA, the CDR3 is TGCGCCAGCAGCTTGACAGTAACCACTGAAGCTTTCTTT.

This clone was detected only once. This sequence joins TRBV7-2 and TRBJ2-5, with TRBD2 matching over 13 bases. Looked up from germline, CDR1 is SGHTA and CDR2 is FQGNSA. The V gene end was trimmed by 2 bases and the J gene end by 2 bases; junction bases not matched to a gene: 5. The CDR3 sequence is 17 residues long. In nucleotides, the CDR3 is TGTGCCAGCAGCTTATCGGCGGGACTAGCGGGACAAGAGACCCAGTACTTC. The encoded protein is CASSLSAGLAGQETQYF.